A selection of T cell receptor beta chains follows, all from one sample in a study of control samples from healthy donors and cancer patients. Produced via immunoSEQ multiplex PCR; TCRdb's table is partial and in-frame only. This sample yields under 150,000 clones, of which about 95% are seen a single time; about 3.6% belongs to the top ten. The sample consisted of blood. The receptors stem from a man aged 25-45 years in good health. The CDR3 runs from the conserved cysteine through the conserved F or W. D genes are given only for firm matches. Some rows have no size entry. The others give once, few or many, or a class for an expanded clone.

d_gene: .
v_gene: TRBV25-1
abundance: .
j_gene: TRBJ1-1
CDR3nt: TGTGCCAGCACCCGAGGGGGGACTGAAGCTTTCTTT
CDR3aa: CASTRGGTEAFF

d_gene: .
v_gene: TRBV5-8
abundance: once
j_gene: TRBJ2-2
CDR3nt: TGTGCCAGCAGCTGGGCGGCCCGGGGGCCCGGGGAGCTGTTTTTT
CDR3aa: CASSWAARGPGELFF

d_gene: .
v_gene: TRBV15
abundance: .
j_gene: TRBJ1-1
CDR3nt: TGTGCCACCAGCAGGGGAGAAACTGAAGCTTTCTTT
CDR3aa: CATSRGETEAFF

d_gene: .
v_gene: TRBV30
abundance: .
j_gene: TRBJ1-3
CDR3nt: TGTGCCTGGACCGGCGGGGTATCTGGAAACACCATATATTTT
CDR3aa: CAWTGGVSGNTIYF

d_gene: .
v_gene: TRBV10-3
abundance: .
j_gene: TRBJ1-5
CDR3nt: TGTGCCATCAGTCGGGACGGTAATCAGCCCCAGCATTTT
CDR3aa: CAISRDGNQPQHF

d_gene: .
v_gene: TRBV4-3
abundance: .
j_gene: TRBJ1-6
CDR3nt: TGCGCCAGCAGCCAAGATGGGGGGAGGGACGCCTATAATTCACCCCTCCACTTT
CDR3aa: CASSQDGGRDAYNSPLHF

d_gene: .
v_gene: TRBV2
abundance: .
j_gene: TRBJ2-5
CDR3nt: TGTGCCAGCCAGTACCAAGAGACCCAGTACTTC
CDR3aa: CASQYQETQYF

d_gene: TRBD1
v_gene: TRBV10-2
abundance: .
j_gene: TRBJ2-7
CDR3nt: TGCGCCACCTCGACAGGGCTTTCCTACGAGCAGTACTTC
CDR3aa: CATSTGLSYEQYF

d_gene: .
v_gene: TRBV6-2/TRBV6-3
abundance: once
j_gene: TRBJ1-3
CDR3nt: TGTGCCAGCAGTTACTCCTCCAGGACACGAAGCTCTGGAAACACCATATATTTT
CDR3aa: CASSYSSRTRSSGNTIYF

d_gene: .
v_gene: TRBV7-2
abundance: .
j_gene: TRBJ1-6
CDR3nt: TGTGCCAGCAGAAACAGCGGTCTCTCCTATAATTCACCCCTCCACTTT
CDR3aa: CASRNSGLSYNSPLHF

d_gene: .
v_gene: TRBV9
abundance: .
j_gene: TRBJ1-1
CDR3nt: TGTGCCAGCACCCCGGGGAACACTGAAGCTTTCTTT
CDR3aa: CASTPGNTEAFF

d_gene: .
v_gene: TRBV7-2
abundance: .
j_gene: TRBJ2-2
CDR3nt: TGTGCCAGCAGCCGCCAGGGGCGGACTCCCGGGGAGCTGTTTTTT
CDR3aa: CASSRQGRTPGELFF

d_gene: .
v_gene: TRBV5-1
abundance: .
j_gene: TRBJ1-2
CDR3nt: TGCGCCAGCAGCTTGGATTTGGGCCAAATTAACTATGGCTACACCTTC
CDR3aa: CASSLDLGQINYGYTF

d_gene: .
v_gene: TRBV12-3/TRBV12-4
abundance: .
j_gene: TRBJ1-5
CDR3nt: TGTGCCAGCAGTCCAAGTGTTCAGCCCCAGCATTTT
CDR3aa: CASSPSVQPQHF

d_gene: TRBD2
v_gene: TRBV10-1
abundance: .
j_gene: TRBJ2-3
CDR3nt: TGCGCCAGCAGTGAGTCGGGACTAGCGGAGTGGGGCACAGATACGCAGTATTTT
CDR3aa: CASSESGLAEWGTDTQYF

d_gene: .
v_gene: TRBV27
abundance: once
j_gene: TRBJ1-5
CDR3nt: TGTGCCAGCAGTTTAGGGGCCGCCCAGCCCCAGCATTTT
CDR3aa: CASSLGAAQPQHF

d_gene: .
v_gene: TRBV5-8
abundance: .
j_gene: TRBJ1-1
CDR3nt: TGTGCCAGCAGCTTGCAGGGCCCGAACACTGAAGCTTTCTTT
CDR3aa: CASSLQGPNTEAFF

d_gene: .
v_gene: TRBV3-1/TRBV3-2
abundance: .
j_gene: TRBJ2-7
CDR3nt: TGTGCCAGCAGCCCCAGGGGACCCTACGAGCAGTACTTC
CDR3aa: CASSPRGPYEQYF

d_gene: .
v_gene: TRBV28
abundance: .
j_gene: TRBJ1-5
CDR3nt: TGTGCCAGCAGTTTGGATAGCAATCAGCCCCAGCATTTT
CDR3aa: CASSLDSNQPQHF

d_gene: .
v_gene: TRBV28
abundance: .
j_gene: TRBJ2-3
CDR3nt: TGTGCCACCGACTCAGGGAAGGGGTTCCAGTATTTT
CDR3aa: CATDSGKGFQYF

d_gene: .
v_gene: TRBV19
abundance: once
j_gene: TRBJ1-1
CDR3nt: TGTGCCAGTAGTATAGCCCGAGACAGAGACACTGAAGCTTTCTTT
CDR3aa: CASSIARDRDTEAFF

d_gene: TRBD2
v_gene: TRBV7-8
abundance: .
j_gene: TRBJ2-1
CDR3nt: TGTGCCAGCAGCTTAGGTCTAGCGGCCTACAATGAGCAGTTCTTC
CDR3aa: CASSLGLAAYNEQFF

d_gene: .
v_gene: TRBV5-4
abundance: .
j_gene: TRBJ2-2
CDR3nt: TGTGCCAGCAGCACCGGGGGCCCAAACACCGGGGAGCTGTTTTTT
CDR3aa: CASSTGGPNTGELFF